This TCR beta chain stems from a study of CD8 T cells in Susac syndrome. The RNA, about 0.5 to 1 ug, was put through reverse transcription using random hexamers. The TCR beta CDR3 was amplified by immunoSEQ multiplex PCR across 54 Vbeta, 13 Jbeta. TCRdb reprocessed the immunoSEQ multiplex PCR reads with MiXCR, giving one entry per CDR3 protein. The table includes roughly 150,000 distinct CDR3 sequences, roughly 94% detected once. The CDR3 consists of 20 residues. Trimming took 4 bases from V and 0 from J; bases not matched to a gene: 15. The TCR originated in a human donor with multiple sclerosis. The rearrangement joins TRBV12-3 or TRBV12-4 to TRBJ2-6; 7 bases match TRBD1. Specimen: CD4+ T cells from PBMCs. The CDR3, as DNA: TGTGCCAGCAGTTCCCCTAACCGGTGGGACAGAGACTCTGGGGCCAACGTCCTGACTTTC. This translates into CASSSPNRWDRDSGANVLTF.